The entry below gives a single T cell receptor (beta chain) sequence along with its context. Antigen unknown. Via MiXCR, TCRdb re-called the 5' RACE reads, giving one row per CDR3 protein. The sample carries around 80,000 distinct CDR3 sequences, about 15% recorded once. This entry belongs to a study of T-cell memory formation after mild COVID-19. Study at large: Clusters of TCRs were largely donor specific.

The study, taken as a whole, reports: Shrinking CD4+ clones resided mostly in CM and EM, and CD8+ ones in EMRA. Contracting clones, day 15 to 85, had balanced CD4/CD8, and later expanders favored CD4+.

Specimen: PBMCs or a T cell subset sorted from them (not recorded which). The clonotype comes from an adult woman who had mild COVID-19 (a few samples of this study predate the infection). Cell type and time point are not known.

CDR3 in amino acids: CASSFMELTEYSYEQYF. As DNA, the CDR3 is TGTGCCAGCAGCTTTATGGAGTTAACGGAATATTCCTACGAGCAGTACTTC. This chain links TRBV11-2 with TRBJ2-7, with unresolved D. CDR3 length: 17 amino acids. The V end lost 3 bases, the J end lost 1 base, and 19 bases lay between the germline ends. Germline V gene data show CDR1 as SGHAT and CDR2 as FQNNGV.